These T cell receptor beta chains were read from a single sample in a study of T cells in Graves' hyperthyroidism and ophthalmopathy. TCRdb passed the multiplex PCR reads through MiXCR, listing each CDR3 protein once. This table holds fewer than 750,000 distinct CDR3 sequences, approximately 15% found once. The sequenced sample consisted of blood. These receptors came from a woman in her thirties or forties with Graves' ophthalmopathy. Each CDR3 is given with its conserved first and last residue. A D gene is named only where the DNA matches it firmly. Clone size is not always given. Where it is, it says once, few, many or a class for expanded clones.

CASSWGQGSGNTIYF,TGTGCCAGCTCGTGGGGACAGGGGTCTGGAAACACCATATATTTT,many,TRBJ1-3,15,TRBD1,TRBV9
CASSQARLPHF,TGTGCCAGCAGCCAAGCCCGGCTCCCGCACTTC,NA,TRBJ2-5,11,NA,TRBV3-1
CASRPKTGTGGTDYEQYF,TGTGCCAGCCGTCCAAAGACCGGGACAGGGGGCACCGACTACGAGCAGTACTTC,many,TRBJ2-7,18,TRBD1,TRBV27
CASSRSSDGTETQYF,TGTGCCAGCAGCCGAAGTAGCGATGGCACAGAGACCCAGTACTTC,many,TRBJ2-5,15,NA,TRBV12-3/TRBV12-4
CASSSTGPSYEQYF,TGTGCCAGCAGCTCCACGGGTCCTTCCTACGAGCAGTACTTC,NA,TRBJ2-7,14,NA,TRBV7-3
CATSRLPDSFSLQPQHF,TGTGCCACCAGCAGACTTCCGGACAGTTTTTCCCTACAGCCCCAGCATTTT,few,TRBJ1-5,17,NA,TRBV15
CASSAGNQPQHF,TGTGCCAGCAGTGCAGGCAATCAGCCCCAGCATTTT,many,TRBJ1-5,12,NA,TRBV2
CASTLAGFYEQYF,TGTGCCAGCACCCTAGCGGGGTTCTACGAGCAGTACTTC,many,TRBJ2-7,13,TRBD2,TRBV28
CASSRNGAKNIQYF,TGTGCCAGCAGCCGAAACGGGGCCAAAAACATTCAGTACTTC,NA,TRBJ2-4,14,NA,TRBV28
CASSLFRAPNTGELFF,TGTGCCAGCAGTTTATTCCGGGCCCCGAACACCGGGGAGCTGTTTTTT,many,TRBJ2-2,16,NA,TRBV28
CAWSPRWGLLAPTYEQYF,TGTGCCTGGAGTCCAAGGTGGGGACTCCTGGCTCCGACCTACGAGCAGTACTTC,many,TRBJ2-7,18,NA,TRBV30
CATSSLAASYEQYF,TGTGCCACCAGCAGCTTGGCAGCCTCCTACGAGCAGTACTTC,NA,TRBJ2-7,14,NA,TRBV15
CASSPWGTGGVNIQYF,TGTGCCAGCAGCCCCTGGGGGACAGGCGGGGTAAACATTCAGTACTTC,NA,TRBJ2-4,16,TRBD1,TRBV28
CASSQPSAPNIQYF,TGTGCCAGCAGCCAACCTAGCGCCCCGAACATTCAGTACTTC,many,TRBJ2-4,14,NA,TRBV14
CASSPLAGAGETQYF,TGTGCCAGCAGTCCTCTAGCGGGAGCTGGTGAGACCCAGTACTTC,NA,TRBJ2-5,15,TRBD2,TRBV28
CSARGSGTPRVDEQYF,TGCAGTGCTAGAGGCTCCGGGACTCCGCGGGTGGACGAGCAGTACTTC,many,TRBJ2-7,16,NA,TRBV20-1